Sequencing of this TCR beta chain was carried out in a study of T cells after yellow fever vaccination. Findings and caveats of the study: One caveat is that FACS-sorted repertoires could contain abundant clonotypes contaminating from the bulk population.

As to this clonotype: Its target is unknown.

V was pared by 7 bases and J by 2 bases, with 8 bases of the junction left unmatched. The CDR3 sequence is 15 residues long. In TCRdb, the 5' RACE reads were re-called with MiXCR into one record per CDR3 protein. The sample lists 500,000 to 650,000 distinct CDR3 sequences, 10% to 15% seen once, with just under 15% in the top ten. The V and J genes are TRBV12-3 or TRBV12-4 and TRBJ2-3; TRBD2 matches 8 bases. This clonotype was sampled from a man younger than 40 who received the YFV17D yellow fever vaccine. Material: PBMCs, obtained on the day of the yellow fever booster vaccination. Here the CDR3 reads CASTAGLGHTDTQYF. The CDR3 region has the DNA TGTGCCAGCACCGCGGGACTAGGGCACACAGATACGCAGTATTTT.